The 17 T cell receptor beta chains below all came from one sample that was sequenced in a study of T cell responses to AZD1222 COVID-19 vaccine. Profiled with immunoSEQ multiplex PCR; TCRdb holds only in-frame clones, not every one. The data contain some 150,000 clones, over 75% of them singletons. Source: peripheral blood, taken 28 days after the second dose of the MenACWY control vaccine. These receptors originate from an adult who received the MenACWY meningococcal vaccine as a control.

The chain joins TRBV2 to TRBJ1-5; no reliable D call. The CDR3 sequence is 14 residues long. Trimming pared 7 bases from V and 1 base from J, leaving 11 bases between. Germline loops: CDR1 SNHLY, CDR2 FYNNEI. The CDR3 coding sequence is TGTGCCAGCAAGGTGGCAGGAAGCAATCAGCCCCAGCATTTT. Its translation: CASKVAGSNQPQHF.

The genes are TRBV5-1 and TRBJ2-3; 7 bases are a match to TRBD1. V gave up 4 bases and J gave up 2 bases; unmatched junction bases: 4. This CDR3 contains 14 residues. From germline, CDR1 is SGHRS and CDR2 YFSETQ. The CDR3 DNA is TGCGCCAGCAGCCTGGGACAGTACACAGATACGCAGTATTTT. This encodes CASSLGQYTDTQYF.

This clone has a single count. The J gene is TRBJ1-1, the V gene TRBV14; D unresolved. V was pared by 1 base and J by 1 base, with 13 bases between. This CDR3 has 16 residues. Germline loops: CDR1 SGHDN, CDR2 FVKESK. CDR3 amino acids: CASSQVGSGTNTEAFF. CDR3 DNA sequence: TGTGCCAGCAGCCAAGTAGGTTCAGGAACGAACACTGAAGCTTTCTTT.

V and J are TRBV6-6 and TRBJ1-5; D possibly corresponds to TRBD1 (5 bases). The V and J ends lost 3 bases and 5 bases respectively, with 11 bases between them. Germline values: CDR1 MNHNY, CDR2 SVGAGI (reference sequence). The CDR3 length is 14 residues. The CDR3 DNA reads as TGTGCCAGCAGTTATGCCGGGGGGGATCAGCCCCAGCATTTT. It codes for CASSYAGGDQPQHF.

This sequence joins TRBV5-6 and TRBJ2-2, with D uncertain. CDR3 size: 15 residues. Germline V CDR1 and CDR2: SGHDT, YYEEEE. The V end was cut by 2 bases, the J end by 0 bases, with 8 bases between. CDR3 coding DNA: TGTGCCAGCAGCTTTACCAACTCGAACACCGGGGAGCTGTTTTTT. Translating it yields CASSFTNSNTGELFF.

V and J are TRBV25-1 and TRBJ1-1, with a tentative D call TRBD1 (6 bases). Trimming took off 3 bases at V and 0 bases at J, with 11 bases between the two ends. This CDR3 is built from 15 residues. In germline, CDR1 is MGHDK, CDR2 SYGVNS. The CDR3 spells CASSETGHMNTEAFF. As DNA, the CDR3 is TGTGCCAGCAGTGAGACAGGACACATGAACACTGAAGCTTTCTTT.

The chain joins TRBV7-2 to TRBJ2-1; no firm D call. The length of the CDR3 is 13 residues. V shed 4 bases and J shed 5 bases, with 9 bases lying between them. Germline assignment: CDR1 SGHTA and CDR2 FQGNSA. CDR3 loop: CASSSRRNNEQFF. For the CDR3, the DNA is TGTGCCAGCAGCTCTCGGAGAAACAATGAGCAGTTCTTC.

The chain has TRBV4-2 and TRBJ2-1; D unclear. Germline CDR1 LGHNA, CDR2 YNFKEQ. The CDR3 loop spans 14 amino acids. V was clipped by 0 bases and J by 9 bases, with 12 bases between them. The CDR3 loop is CASSQEWRRGEQFF. The CDR3 DNA reads TGTGCCAGCAGCCAAGAATGGCGGAGAGGTGAGCAGTTCTTC.

The chain has TRBV5-4 and TRBJ2-7; D remains unclear. The V gene's germline CDR1 is SGHNT and CDR2 YYREEE (reference sequence). The ends were cut back, 0 bases at V and 9 bases at J, with 10 bases in the middle. The CDR3 is 12 amino acids. As DNA, the CDR3 is TGTGCCAGCAGCTTGGACTTCAAAGGGCAGTACGTC. As protein: CASSLDFKGQYV.

This clone was picked up a small number of times. The V gene is TRBV10-1, the J gene TRBJ1-1; D is possibly TRBD1 (6 bases). Per the germline V gene, CDR1 is WNHNN and CDR2 is SYGVQD (reference sequence). The V and J ends lost 0 bases and 4 bases respectively, with 12 bases between them. The CDR3 is 15 residues long. CDR3 sequence reads: CASSESTGPSTEAFF. The CDR3 bases are TGCGCCAGCAGTGAGTCGACAGGTCCGAGCACTGAAGCTTTCTTT.

The chain recombines TRBV3-1 (or the pseudogene TRBV3-2) with TRBJ1-2; D is perhaps TRBD1 (5 bases). The CDR3 extends over 16 amino acids. Germline V gene data show CDR1 as LGHDT and CDR2 as YNNKEL (reference sequence). The V and J ends lost 4 bases and 8 bases respectively, with 23 bases between them. CDR3 sequence (DNA): TGTGCCAGCAGCCCCCTTATGTTTAAGGGGACTCAAGGCTACACCTTC. Protein: CASSPLMFKGTQGYTF.

The J gene is TRBJ1-1, the V gene TRBV5-4, with D unresolved. Germline-derived CDR1 and CDR2 are SGHNT and YYREEE (reference sequence). V was shortened by 2 bases and J by 3 bases, with 5 bases between the two germline ends. The CDR3 has 12 residues. CDR3: CASSFGDTEAFF. The CDR3 DNA reads TGTGCCAGCAGCTTTGGGGACACTGAAGCTTTCTTT.

The V and J genes are TRBV9 and TRBJ1-6, with D possibly being TRBD1 (5 bases). The CDR3 is made up of 14 amino acids. V lost 2 bases, J lost 8 bases, and 11 bases lay in between. Germline CDR1 and CDR2: SGDLS and YYNGEE. CDR3 in amino acids: CASSVDGGDSPLHF. DNA for the CDR3: TGTGCCAGCAGCGTGGACGGGGGTGATTCACCCCTCCACTTT.

This chain connects TRBV3-1 (or the pseudogene TRBV3-2) to TRBJ2-5, with D possibly TRBD1 on 5 matching bases. CDR1 and CDR2 from the germline V gene are LGHDT and YNNKEL (reference sequence). CDR3 length equals 15 residues. Trimming stripped 0 bases from V and 1 base from J, with 9 bases between. The CDR3 here is CASSQEGHRQETQYF. CDR3 nucleotides: TGTGCCAGCAGCCAAGAAGGACACCGCCAAGAGACCCAGTACTTC.

The CDR3 here is CASSLAGGKNEKLFF. CDR3 in DNA: TGTGCCAGCAGCTTAGCAGGGGGGAAAAATGAAAAACTGTTTTTT. The genes are TRBV7-9 and TRBJ1-4, with D possibly TRBD1 on 6 matching bases. The CDR3 is 15 residues long. The germline gives CDR1 SEHNR, CDR2 FQNEAQ (reference sequence). V was trimmed by 0 bases and J by 5 bases, leaving 10 bases between them. Drawing the rest from reference TRBV7-9 and TRBJ1-4, the complete variable domain is DTGVSQNPRHKITKRGQNVTFRCDPISEHNRLYWYRQTLGQGPEFLTYFQNEAQLEKSRLLSDRFSAERPKGSFSTLEIQRTEQGDSAMYLCASSLAGGKNEKLFFGSGTQLSVL.

The V and J genes are TRBV3-1 (or the pseudogene TRBV3-2) and TRBJ1-3, with a weak D call TRBD1 (6 bases). Germline values: CDR1 LGHDT, CDR2 YNNKEL (reference sequence). V was shortened by 0 bases and J by 0 bases, with 9 bases between the two germline ends. This CDR3 has 16 residues. For the CDR3, the DNA is TGTGCCAGCAGCCAAGACAGGGGCCCCTCTGGAAACACCATATATTTT. Its protein is CASSQDRGPSGNTIYF.

This chain uses TRBV18 with TRBJ2-7; the D gene could be TRBD1 or TRBD2 (5 bases each). The CDR3 spans 13 residues. Trimming removed 6 bases at V and 7 bases at J, with 16 bases between. Looked up from germline, CDR1 is KGHSH and CDR2 is LQKENI. For the CDR3, the DNA is TGTGCCAGCTCCGACCACCAAGGGGAGGAGCAGTACGTC. Amino acids: CASSDHQGEEQYV.